This is a list of T cell receptor beta chains from one sample in a study of blood T cell repertoires in COVID-19. Libraries were prepared by immunoSEQ multiplex PCR; TCRdb keeps only in-frame clonotypes and omits some of them. Found here are about 140,000 clones, 78% of them singletons; the top ten hold approximately 9.9%. Material: peripheral blood. These receptors were taken from a man in his sixties who had recovered from COVID-19. Each CDR3 is given with its conserved first and last residue. D genes are given only for firm matches. Clone sizes are given selectively: once, few, many, or a class where the clone is expanded.

v_call: TRBV6-5
d_call: TRBD1
clone_size: once
j_call: TRBJ1-1
cdr3_aa: CASRDINRGTEAFF
cdr3_nt: TGTGCCAGCAGAGATATCAACAGGGGCACTGAAGCTTTCTTT

v_call: TRBV11-3
d_call: TRBD1
clone_size: -
j_call: TRBJ1-2
cdr3_aa: CASSFNRGPAYGYTF
cdr3_nt: TGTGCCAGCAGCTTTAACAGGGGGCCGGCCTATGGCTACACCTTC

v_call: TRBV19
d_call: TRBD1
clone_size: -
j_call: TRBJ1-1
cdr3_aa: CASSPRGQAPNTEAFF
cdr3_nt: TGTGCCAGTAGTCCTAGGGGACAGGCGCCTAACACTGAAGCTTTCTTT

v_call: TRBV6-6
d_call: -
clone_size: few
j_call: TRBJ1-5
cdr3_aa: CASTALASSNQPQHF
cdr3_nt: TGTGCCAGCACCGCCCTAGCTTCTAGCAATCAGCCCCAGCATTTT

v_call: TRBV6-1
d_call: -
clone_size: -
j_call: TRBJ1-3
cdr3_aa: CASSEAGESGNTIYF
cdr3_nt: TGTGCCAGCAGTGAAGCTGGAGAGTCTGGAAACACCATATATTTT

v_call: TRBV7-9
d_call: TRBD1
clone_size: -
j_call: TRBJ2-7
cdr3_aa: CASSATGGNEQYF
cdr3_nt: TGTGCCAGCAGCGCAACAGGGGGCAACGAGCAGTACTTC

v_call: TRBV9
d_call: -
clone_size: once
j_call: TRBJ2-1
cdr3_aa: CASSVGSGPGNEQFF
cdr3_nt: TGTGCCAGCAGCGTAGGCAGCGGTCCCGGCAATGAGCAGTTCTTC

v_call: TRBV27
d_call: -
clone_size: -
j_call: TRBJ1-5
cdr3_aa: CASGGYQDQPQHF
cdr3_nt: TGTGCCAGCGGGGGGTACCAGGATCAGCCCCAGCATTTT

v_call: TRBV25-1
d_call: TRBD1
clone_size: -
j_call: TRBJ2-7
cdr3_aa: CASQAGTGDYEQYF
cdr3_nt: TGTGCCAGTCAAGCCGGGACAGGGGACTACGAGCAGTACTTC

v_call: TRBV5-1
d_call: -
clone_size: -
j_call: TRBJ1-1
cdr3_aa: CASSLAADMNTEAFF
cdr3_nt: TGCGCCAGCAGCTTGGCGGCAGACATGAACACTGAAGCTTTCTTT

v_call: TRBV6-2/TRBV6-3
d_call: -
clone_size: few
j_call: TRBJ2-7
cdr3_aa: CASSKMGLLEQYF
cdr3_nt: TGTGCCAGCAGTAAGATGGGACTGCTCGAGCAGTACTTC

v_call: TRBV5-6
d_call: TRBD1
clone_size: -
j_call: TRBJ2-2
cdr3_aa: CASSPDRGKNTGELFF
cdr3_nt: TGTGCCAGCAGCCCGGACAGGGGAAAGAACACCGGGGAGCTGTTTTTT

v_call: TRBV9
d_call: -
clone_size: -
j_call: TRBJ2-5
cdr3_aa: CASSVEGGRGPARETQYF
cdr3_nt: TGTGCCAGCAGCGTAGAGGGCGGCAGGGGACCTGCTCGTGAGACCCAGTACTTC

v_call: TRBV6-2/TRBV6-3
d_call: -
clone_size: -
j_call: TRBJ1-2
cdr3_aa: CASSDRPEGYTF
cdr3_nt: TGTGCCAGCAGTGATCGTCCAGAAGGCTACACCTTC

v_call: TRBV18
d_call: -
clone_size: -
j_call: TRBJ2-5
cdr3_aa: CASSPGQNQETQYF
cdr3_nt: TGTGCCAGCTCACCAGGACAGAACCAAGAGACCCAGTACTTC

v_call: TRBV4-1
d_call: -
clone_size: -
j_call: TRBJ1-2
cdr3_aa: CASSLPGATYYGYTF
cdr3_nt: TGCGCCAGCAGCCTTCCGGGAGCAACCTACTATGGCTACACCTTC

v_call: TRBV29-1
d_call: -
clone_size: -
j_call: TRBJ2-7
cdr3_aa: CSAGTHEQYF
cdr3_nt: TGCAGCGCGGGGACTCACGAGCAGTACTTC

v_call: TRBV15
d_call: -
clone_size: -
j_call: TRBJ2-7
cdr3_aa: CAASSTGKGYEQYF
cdr3_nt: TGTGCCGCCAGCAGCACAGGGAAGGGCTACGAGCAGTACTTC

v_call: TRBV7-2
d_call: TRBD1
clone_size: -
j_call: TRBJ1-5
cdr3_aa: CASSLVGGEGQPQHF
cdr3_nt: TGTGCCAGCAGCTTAGTAGGGGGCGAAGGGCAGCCCCAGCATTTT

v_call: TRBV3-1/TRBV3-2
d_call: -
clone_size: -
j_call: TRBJ2-3
cdr3_aa: CASSHPTAGRFSTDTQYF
cdr3_nt: TGTGCCAGCAGCCACCCTACGGCGGGGAGATTTTCCACAGATACGCAGTATTTT

v_call: TRBV7-8
d_call: -
clone_size: few
j_call: TRBJ1-5
cdr3_aa: CASSLERGQPQHF
cdr3_nt: TGTGCCAGCAGCTTAGAACGAGGGCAGCCCCAGCATTTT

v_call: TRBV2
d_call: -
clone_size: -
j_call: TRBJ2-3
cdr3_aa: CASKKLGGTSTDTQYF
cdr3_nt: TGTGCCAGCAAGAAACTAGGCGGGACTAGCACAGATACGCAGTATTTT

v_call: TRBV7-2
d_call: TRBD2
clone_size: -
j_call: TRBJ2-3
cdr3_aa: CASSAGTSGGYGTDTQYF
cdr3_nt: TGTGCCAGCAGCGCTGGGACTAGCGGGGGTTATGGGACAGATACGCAGTATTTT

v_call: TRBV2
d_call: TRBD2
clone_size: -
j_call: TRBJ2-7
cdr3_aa: CASRGSGFEQYF
cdr3_nt: TGTGCCAGCAGGGGTAGCGGGTTTGAGCAGTACTTC

v_call: TRBV27
d_call: TRBD1
clone_size: few
j_call: TRBJ1-6
cdr3_aa: CASSADRGRSPLHF
cdr3_nt: TGTGCCAGCAGTGCGGACAGGGGGCGATCACCCCTCCACTTT

v_call: TRBV7-2
d_call: TRBD1
clone_size: -
j_call: TRBJ1-1
cdr3_aa: CASRATGGRTEAFF
cdr3_nt: TGTGCCAGCAGAGCTACAGGGGGCAGAACTGAAGCTTTCTTT

v_call: TRBV5-6
d_call: TRBD2
clone_size: -
j_call: TRBJ2-5
cdr3_aa: CASSLGQGGVETQYF
cdr3_nt: TGTGCCAGCAGCTTAGGGCAGGGAGGGGTGGAGACCCAGTACTTC

v_call: TRBV7-3
d_call: -
clone_size: -
j_call: TRBJ2-1
cdr3_aa: CASSLSASDNEQFF
cdr3_nt: TGTGCCAGCAGCTTGAGCGCGAGCGACAATGAGCAGTTCTTC

v_call: TRBV12-3/TRBV12-4
d_call: -
clone_size: once
j_call: TRBJ1-2
cdr3_aa: CASSLEGGWDTF
cdr3_nt: TGTGCCAGCAGTTTAGAGGGGGGGTGGGACACCTTC